This TCR beta chain appears in the sequencing data of a study of OX40 agonist ivuxolimab in advanced cancers. Overall study: The patients received agonistic anti-OX40 (CD134) antibody ivuxolimab.

Study findings and constraints: Partial responders at 0.1-3.0 mg/kg had among the lowest clonal expansion. It was not determined which antigens were specifically recognized by the peripheral T cells that had undergone clonal expansion. CD4+ T cells averaged fewer expanded clones than CD8+ T cells.

As for this clone: Its antigen is currently unknown.

CDR1 and CDR2 (germline): GTSNPN, SVGIG (reference sequence). V dropped 5 bases and J dropped 9 bases, with 19 bases sitting between them. The CDR3 has 14 residues. The repertoire was sequenced with immunoSEQ multiplex PCR; TCRdb's copy has only in-frame clones and lacks some. The sample comprises some 110,000 clones, 90% of which are singletons, and 0.45% to 0.5% rests with the top ten. This specimen consisted of CD4+ or CD8+ T cells sorted from blood, obtained in a trial of the OX40 agonist ivuxolimab. This TCR came from an adult with an advanced solid tumor such as melanoma, head and neck, liver or kidney cancer. The chain recombines TRBV30 with TRBJ1-4; D is uncertain. The CDR3 DNA is TGTGCCTGGGAATCCGGGAGTGCGGGGAAAAAACTGTTTTTT. Translating gives CAWESGSAGKKLFF.